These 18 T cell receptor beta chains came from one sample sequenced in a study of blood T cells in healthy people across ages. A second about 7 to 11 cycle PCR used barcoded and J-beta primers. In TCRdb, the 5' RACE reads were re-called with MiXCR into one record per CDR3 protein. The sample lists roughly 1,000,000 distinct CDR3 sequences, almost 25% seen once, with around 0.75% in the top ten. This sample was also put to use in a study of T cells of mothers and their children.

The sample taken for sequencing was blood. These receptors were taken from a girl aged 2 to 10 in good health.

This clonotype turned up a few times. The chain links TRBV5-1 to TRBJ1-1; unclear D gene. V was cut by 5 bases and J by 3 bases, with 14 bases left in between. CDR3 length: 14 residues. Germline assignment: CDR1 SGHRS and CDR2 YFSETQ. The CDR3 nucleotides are TGCGCCAGCAGTTGGGGAGGCGTGGACACTGAAGCTTTCTTT. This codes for CASSWGGVDTEAFF.

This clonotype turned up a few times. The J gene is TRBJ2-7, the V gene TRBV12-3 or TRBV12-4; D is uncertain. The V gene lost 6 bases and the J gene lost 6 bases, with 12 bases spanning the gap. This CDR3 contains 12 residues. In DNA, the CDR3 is TGTGCCAGCAGGAAATTTTTAGCCGAGCAGTACTTC. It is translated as CASRKFLAEQYF.

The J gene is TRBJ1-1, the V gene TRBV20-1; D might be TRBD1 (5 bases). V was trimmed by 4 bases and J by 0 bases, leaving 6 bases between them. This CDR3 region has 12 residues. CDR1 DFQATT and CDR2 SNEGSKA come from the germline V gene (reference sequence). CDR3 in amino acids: CSATGVNTEAFF. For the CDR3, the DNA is TGCAGTGCTACGGGGGTGAACACTGAAGCTTTCTTT.

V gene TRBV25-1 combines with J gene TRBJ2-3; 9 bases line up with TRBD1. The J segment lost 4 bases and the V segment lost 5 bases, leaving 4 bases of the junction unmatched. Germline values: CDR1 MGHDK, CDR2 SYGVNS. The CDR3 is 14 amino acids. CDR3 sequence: CASSRQGDADTQYF. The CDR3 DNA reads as TGTGCCAGCAGTCGACAGGGGGATGCAGATACGCAGTATTTT.

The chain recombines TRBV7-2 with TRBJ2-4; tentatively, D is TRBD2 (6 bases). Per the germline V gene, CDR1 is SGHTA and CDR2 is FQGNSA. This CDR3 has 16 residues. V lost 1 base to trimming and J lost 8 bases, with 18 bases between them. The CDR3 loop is CASSLGRGRTQDIQYF. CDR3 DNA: TGTGCCAGCAGCTTAGGGAGGGGACGCACGCAGGACATTCAGTACTTC.

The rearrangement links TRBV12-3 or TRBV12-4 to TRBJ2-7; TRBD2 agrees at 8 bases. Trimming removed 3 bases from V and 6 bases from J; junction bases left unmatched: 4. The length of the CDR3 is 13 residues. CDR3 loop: CASSFSGKIEQYF. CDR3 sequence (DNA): TGTGCCAGCAGTTTTAGCGGGAAGATCGAGCAGTACTTC.

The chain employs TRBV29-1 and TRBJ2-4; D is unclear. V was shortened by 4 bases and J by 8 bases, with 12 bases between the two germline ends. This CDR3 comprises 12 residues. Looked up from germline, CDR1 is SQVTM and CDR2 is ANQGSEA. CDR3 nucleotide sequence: TGCAGCGTTGGCTTATCCGGGCACATTCAGTACTTC. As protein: CSVGLSGHIQYF.

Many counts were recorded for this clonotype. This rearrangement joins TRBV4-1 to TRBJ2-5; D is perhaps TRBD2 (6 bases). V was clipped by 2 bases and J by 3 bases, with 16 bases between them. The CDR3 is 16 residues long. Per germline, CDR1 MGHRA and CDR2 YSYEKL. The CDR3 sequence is CASSQLEGPGEETQYF. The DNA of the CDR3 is TGCGCCAGCAGCCAATTGGAGGGACCGGGAGAAGAGACCCAGTACTTC.

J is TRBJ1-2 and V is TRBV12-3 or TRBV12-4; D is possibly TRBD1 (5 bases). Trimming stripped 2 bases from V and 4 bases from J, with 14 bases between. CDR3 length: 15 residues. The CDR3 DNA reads TGTGCCAGCAGTTTAAGGACAAGGTCGGGCTATGGCTACACCTTC. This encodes CASSLRTRSGYGYTF.

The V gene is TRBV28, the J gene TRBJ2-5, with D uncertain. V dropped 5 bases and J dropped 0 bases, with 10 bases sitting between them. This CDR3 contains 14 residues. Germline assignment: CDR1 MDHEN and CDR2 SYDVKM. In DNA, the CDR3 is TGTGCCAGCAGTCAAGACGGGTACCAAGAGACCCAGTACTTC. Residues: CASSQDGYQETQYF.

The CDR3 DNA sequence: TGTGCCAGTTTACCGGGGTCTAGCACAGATACGCAGTATTTT. Protein sequence: CASLPGSSTDTQYF. The genes are TRBV2 and TRBJ2-3, with a possible D match to TRBD2 (5 bases). The CDR3 length is 14 residues. Trimming pared 9 bases from V and 0 bases from J, leaving 13 bases between. The germline CDR1 and CDR2 sequences are SNHLY and FYNNEI.

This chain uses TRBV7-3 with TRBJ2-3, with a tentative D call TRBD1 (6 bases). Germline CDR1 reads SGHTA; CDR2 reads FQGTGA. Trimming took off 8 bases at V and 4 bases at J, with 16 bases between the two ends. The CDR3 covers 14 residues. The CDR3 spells CASSGFGGADTQYF. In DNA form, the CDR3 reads TGTGCCAGCTCCGGATTTGGGGGCGCAGATACGCAGTATTTT.

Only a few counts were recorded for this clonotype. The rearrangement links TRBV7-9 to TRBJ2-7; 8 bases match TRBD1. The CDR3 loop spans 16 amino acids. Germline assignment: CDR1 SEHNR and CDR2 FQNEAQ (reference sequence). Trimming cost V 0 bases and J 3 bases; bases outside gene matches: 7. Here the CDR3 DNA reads TGTGCCAGCAGCTTAGCATCGGCAGGGGGCCACTACGAGCAGTACTTC. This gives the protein CASSLASAGGHYEQYF.

This CDR3 reads CASSSRGRSHDEQFF. Here the CDR3 DNA reads TGTGCCAGCAGTTCGAGGGGACGATCTCACGATGAGCAGTTCTTC. V and J are TRBV27 and TRBJ2-1; TRBD1 or TRBD2 may be the D gene (5 bases each). The CDR3 is 15 amino acids. The ends were cut back, 4 bases at V and 8 bases at J, with 18 bases in the middle. The germline CDR1 and CDR2 sequences are MNHEY and SMNVEV (reference sequence).

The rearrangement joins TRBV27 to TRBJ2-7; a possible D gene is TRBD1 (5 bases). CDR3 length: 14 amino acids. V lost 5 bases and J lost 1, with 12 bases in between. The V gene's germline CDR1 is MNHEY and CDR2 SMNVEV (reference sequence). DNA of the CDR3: TGTGCCAGCAGTCCACGGACAATTTCCTACGAGCAGTACTTC. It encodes CASSPRTISYEQYF.

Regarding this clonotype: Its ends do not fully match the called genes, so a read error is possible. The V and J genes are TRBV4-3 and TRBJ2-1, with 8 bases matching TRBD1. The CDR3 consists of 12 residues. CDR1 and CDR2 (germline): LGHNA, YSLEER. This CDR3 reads CASGQGYNERFF. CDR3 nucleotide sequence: TGCGCCAGCGGACAGGGCTACAATGAGCGGTTCTTC.

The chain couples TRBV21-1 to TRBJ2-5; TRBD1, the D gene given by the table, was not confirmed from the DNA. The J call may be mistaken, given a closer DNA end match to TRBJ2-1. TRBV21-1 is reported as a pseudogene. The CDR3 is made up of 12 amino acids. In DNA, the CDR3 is TGTGCCAGCAGCAAAGTCGGGGGCGAGCAGTTCTTC. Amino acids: CASSKVGGEQFF.

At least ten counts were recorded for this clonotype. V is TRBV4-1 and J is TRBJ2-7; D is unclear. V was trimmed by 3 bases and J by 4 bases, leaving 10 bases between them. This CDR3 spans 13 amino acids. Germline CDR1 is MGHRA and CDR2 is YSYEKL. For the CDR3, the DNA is TGCGCCAGCAGCCAGGGCCGACTGTACGAGCAGTACTTC. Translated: CASSQGRLYEQYF.